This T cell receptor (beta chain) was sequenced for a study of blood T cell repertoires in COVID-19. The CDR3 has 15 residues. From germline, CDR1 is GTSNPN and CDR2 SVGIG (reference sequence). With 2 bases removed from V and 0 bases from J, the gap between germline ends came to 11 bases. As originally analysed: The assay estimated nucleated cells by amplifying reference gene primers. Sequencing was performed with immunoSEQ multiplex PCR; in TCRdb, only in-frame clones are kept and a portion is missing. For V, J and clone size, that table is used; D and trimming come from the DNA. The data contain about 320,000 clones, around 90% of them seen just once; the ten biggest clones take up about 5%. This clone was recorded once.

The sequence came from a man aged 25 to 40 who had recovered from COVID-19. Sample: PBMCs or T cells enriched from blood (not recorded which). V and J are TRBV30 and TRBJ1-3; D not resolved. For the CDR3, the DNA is TGTGCCTGGAGTCCCGGGGTGAGCTCTGGAAACACCATATATTTT. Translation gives CAWSPGVSSGNTIYF.